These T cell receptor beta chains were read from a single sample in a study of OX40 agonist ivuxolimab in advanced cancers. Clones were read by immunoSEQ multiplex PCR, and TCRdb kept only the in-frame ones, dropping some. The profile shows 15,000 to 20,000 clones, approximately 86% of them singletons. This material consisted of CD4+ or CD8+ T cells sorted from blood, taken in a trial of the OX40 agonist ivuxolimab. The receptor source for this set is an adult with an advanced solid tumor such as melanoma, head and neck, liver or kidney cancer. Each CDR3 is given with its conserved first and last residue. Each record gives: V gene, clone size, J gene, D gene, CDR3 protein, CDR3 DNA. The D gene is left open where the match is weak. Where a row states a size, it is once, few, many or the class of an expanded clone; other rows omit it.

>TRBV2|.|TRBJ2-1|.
CASSGRAGPFNEQFF
TGTGCCAGCAGTGGGCGTGCAGGACCGTTCAATGAGCAGTTCTTC
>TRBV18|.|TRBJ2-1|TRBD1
CASSPRTGEVAEQFF
TGTGCCAGCTCACCAAGGACAGGGGAAGTCGCTGAGCAGTTCTTC
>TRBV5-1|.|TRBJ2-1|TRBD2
CASSLSGLAGEEQFF
TGCGCCAGCAGCTTGTCGGGACTAGCGGGAGAAGAGCAGTTCTTC
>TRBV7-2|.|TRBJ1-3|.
CASSLLSGPSSGNTIYF
TGTGCCAGCAGCTTATTATCAGGACCCAGCTCTGGAAACACCATATATTTT
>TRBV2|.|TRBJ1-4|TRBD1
CASRTGQGAEKLFF
TGTGCCAGCAGGACGGGACAGGGGGCGGAAAAACTGTTTTTT
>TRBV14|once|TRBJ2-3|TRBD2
CASSPRQREGSTDTQYF
TGTGCCAGCAGCCCGCGCCAGCGGGAGGGCAGCACAGATACGCAGTATTTT
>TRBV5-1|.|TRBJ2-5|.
CASSPPVGGRETQYF
TGCGCCAGCAGCCCGCCGGTGGGGGGCCGAGAGACCCAGTACTTC
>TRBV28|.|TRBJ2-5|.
CASSLGRQGQETQYF
TGTGCCAGCAGTTTAGGCAGGCAAGGCCAAGAGACCCAGTACTTC
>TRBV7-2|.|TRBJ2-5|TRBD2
CASSPGLAGGDETQYF
TGTGCCAGCAGCCCCGGACTAGCGGGAGGCGATGAGACCCAGTACTTC
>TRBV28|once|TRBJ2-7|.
CASRGHAAYEQYF
TGTGCCAGCAGGGGACATGCGGCCTACGAGCAGTACTTC
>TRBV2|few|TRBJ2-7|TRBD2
CASASGSVYEQYF
TGTGCCAGTGCTAGCGGGAGTGTTTACGAGCAGTACTTC
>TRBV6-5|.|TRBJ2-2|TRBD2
CASSYPSGGTGELFF
TGTGCCAGCAGTTACCCTTCGGGGGGGACCGGGGAGCTGTTTTTT
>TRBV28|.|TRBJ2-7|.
CASSFREQYF
TGTGCCAGCAGTTTCCGGGAACAGTACTTC
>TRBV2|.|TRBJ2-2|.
CASSEASGENTGELFF
TGTGCCAGCAGTGAAGCGAGCGGAGAGAACACCGGGGAGCTGTTTTTT
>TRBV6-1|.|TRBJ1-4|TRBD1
CASRGQPATNEKLFF
TGTGCCAGCAGGGGACAGCCTGCAACTAATGAAAAACTGTTTTTT
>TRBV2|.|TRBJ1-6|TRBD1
CASSTGGGNNSPLHF
TGTGCCAGCAGTACAGGGGGCGGGAATAATTCACCCCTCCACTTT
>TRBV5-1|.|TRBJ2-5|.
CASSLSVQETQYF
TGCGCCAGCAGCTTGTCGGTACAAGAGACCCAGTACTTC